The clone carrying this T cell receptor beta chain occurred many times. Its antigen is not identified. This CDR3 contains 15 residues. Trimming removed 3 bases at V and 0 bases at J, with 12 bases between. CDR1 is MNHEY, CDR2 SMNVEV, per germline (reference sequence). For TCRbeta, the library was prepared with unique molecular identifiers. Via MiXCR, TCRdb re-called the PCR reads, giving one row per CDR3 protein. The repertoire has 670,000 or so distinct CDR3 sequences, over 10% of them found once; the top ten carry 0.65% to 0.9%. The data belong to a study of T-cell reconstitution after alpha-beta-depleted transplantation in children. Findings and caveats of the study: Roughly two months post-transplant, alpha-beta T cells reportedly originated from several hundred graft clones that had expanded. For some patients, TCRbeta diversity was high at day 60 because of recipient T cells and thymic progenitors that survived. T-cell numbers and diversity one year post-transplant derived largely from freshly generated T cells.

This TCR came from a girl aged 2 to 10 with congenital amegakaryocytic thrombocytopenia, due to receive a stem cell transplant. This rearrangement joins TRBV27 to TRBJ2-7; D is ambiguous. The sample was PBMCs, taken before TCRalphabeta/CD19-depleted stem cell transplant. The CDR3 protein is CASSLSDRPSYEQYF. The CDR3 coding sequence is TGTGCCAGCAGTTTGTCGGATAGACCCTCCTACGAGCAGTACTTC.